This TCR beta chain was sequenced during a study of blood T cells in healthy people across ages. Of note for this clonotype: Its antigen remains unknown.

V was clipped by 6 bases and J by 14 bases, with 21 bases between them. The CDR3 covers 12 residues. Germline CDR1 is DFQATT and CDR2 is SNEGSKA (reference sequence). A J-beta primer mix and a sample-barcoded 5' primer were used in a second PCR of roughly 6 to 12 cycles. TCRdb independently ran MiXCR on the 5' RACE reads; one entry per CDR3 protein. The table lists hundreds of thousands of distinct CDR3 sequences, roughly 44% of them singletons. The study, taken as a whole, reports: A greater number of naive CD4+ cells and higher diversity distinguished long-lived donors from aged donors. Leaving the PBMCs unsorted stopped any conclusive comparison of naive versus antigen-experienced cells.

This TCR derives from a man aged 55 to 70 in good health. V usage is TRBV20-1 and J usage is TRBJ2-3, with TRBD1 as a possible D gene (5 bases). Sample: blood. In DNA form, the CDR3 reads TGCAGTGCGACGCCTCGGACACCCCGTCTGTATTTT. Residues: CSATPRTPRLYF.